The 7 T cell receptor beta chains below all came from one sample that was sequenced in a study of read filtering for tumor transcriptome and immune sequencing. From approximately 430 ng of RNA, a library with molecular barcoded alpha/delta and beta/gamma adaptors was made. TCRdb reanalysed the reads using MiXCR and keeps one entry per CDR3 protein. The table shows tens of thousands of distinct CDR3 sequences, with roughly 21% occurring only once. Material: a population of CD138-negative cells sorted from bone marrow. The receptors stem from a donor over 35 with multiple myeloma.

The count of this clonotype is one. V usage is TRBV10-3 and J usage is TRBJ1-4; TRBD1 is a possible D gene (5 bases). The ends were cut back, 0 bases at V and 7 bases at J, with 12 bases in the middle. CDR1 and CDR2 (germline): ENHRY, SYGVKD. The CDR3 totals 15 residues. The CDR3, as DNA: TGTGCCATCAGTGAGTCACGGGGGTCGGTTGAAAAACTGTTTTTT. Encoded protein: CAISESRGSVEKLFF.

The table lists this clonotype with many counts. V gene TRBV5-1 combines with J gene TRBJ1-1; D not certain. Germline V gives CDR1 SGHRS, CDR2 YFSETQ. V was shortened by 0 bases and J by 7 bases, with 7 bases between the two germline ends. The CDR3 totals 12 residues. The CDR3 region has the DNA TGCGCCAGCAGCTTGGCGCTCGGTGAAGCTTTCTTT. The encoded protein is CASSLALGEAFF.

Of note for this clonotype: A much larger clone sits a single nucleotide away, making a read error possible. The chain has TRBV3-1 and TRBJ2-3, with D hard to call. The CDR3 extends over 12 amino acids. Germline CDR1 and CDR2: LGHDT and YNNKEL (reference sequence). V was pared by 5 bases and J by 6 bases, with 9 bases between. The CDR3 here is CASSFCTDTQYF. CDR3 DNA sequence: TGTGCCAGCAGCTTCTGTACGGATACGCAGTATTTT.

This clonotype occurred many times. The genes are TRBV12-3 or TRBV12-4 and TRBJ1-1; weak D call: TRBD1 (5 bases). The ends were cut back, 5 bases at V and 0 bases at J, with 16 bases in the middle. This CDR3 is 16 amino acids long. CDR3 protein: CASSGGSGVMNTEAFF. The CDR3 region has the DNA TGTGCCAGCAGTGGGGGATCGGGGGTTATGAACACTGAAGCTTTCTTT.

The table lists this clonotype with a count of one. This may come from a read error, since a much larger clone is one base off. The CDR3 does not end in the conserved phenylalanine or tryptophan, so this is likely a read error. This CDR3 reads CASKTGMNTEAFL. The CDR3 DNA reads as TGTGCCAGCAAAACGGGCATGAACACTGAAGCTTTCCTT. The chain employs TRBV2 and TRBJ1-1; D uncertain. Germline values: CDR1 SNHLY, CDR2 FYNNEI. The CDR3 loop spans 13 amino acids. V was pared by 7 bases and J by 0 bases, with 9 bases between.

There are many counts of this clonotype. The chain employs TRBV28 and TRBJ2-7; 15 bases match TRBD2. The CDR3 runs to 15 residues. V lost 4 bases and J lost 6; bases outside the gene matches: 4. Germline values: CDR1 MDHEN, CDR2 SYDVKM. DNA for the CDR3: TGTGCCAGCAGTTACTGGACTAGCGGGGGGGCCGAGCAGTACTTC. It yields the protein CASSYWTSGGAEQYF.

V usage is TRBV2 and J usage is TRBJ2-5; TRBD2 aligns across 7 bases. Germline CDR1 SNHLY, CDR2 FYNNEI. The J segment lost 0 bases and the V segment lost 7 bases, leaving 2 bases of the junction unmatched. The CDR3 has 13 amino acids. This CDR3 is CASKGGYQETQYF. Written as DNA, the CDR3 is TGTGCCAGCAAGGGAGGGTACCAAGAGACCCAGTACTTC. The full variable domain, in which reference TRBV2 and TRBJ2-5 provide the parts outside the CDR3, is EPEVTQTPSHQVTQMGQEVILRCVPISNHLYFYWYRQILGQKVEFLVSFYNNEISEKSEIFDDQFSVERPDGSNFTLKIRSTKLEDSAMYFCASKGGYQETQYFGPGTRLLVL.